This T cell receptor (beta chain) was identified during a study of T cells expressing NK-cell markers. TCRdb reprocessed the 5' RACE reads, keeping one entry per CDR3 protein, no DNA. The data include about 460,000 distinct CDR3 sequences; the top ten clones carry 1.4%. The CDR3 totals 19 residues. Germline values: CDR1 SNHLY, CDR2 FYNNEI. The origin of this receptor is a woman in her forties or fifties in good health. The chain carries TRBV2 and TRBJ2-1; TCRdb reports TRBD2, a call that lacks DNA to check it against. The sample comprised blood T cells: a sorted CD56 or NKG2C T cell subset, CD4+ or CD8+ T cells, or bulk PBMC T cells (not recorded which). The CDR3 region is CASSEHHRTSGRFYNEQFF.